Included here is one TCR beta chain sequence, with context. The antigen is undetermined. The protocol was immunoSEQ multiplex PCR, while the TCRdb copy is restricted to in-frame clones and leaves out a portion. The profile shows about 110,000 clones, around nine tenths of them singletons. The germline CDR1 and CDR2 sequences are SNHLY and FYNNEI. The CDR3 runs to 12 residues. V shed 8 bases and J 5 bases; nucleotides not matched to a gene: 5. These data come from a study of cytomegalovirus exposure and HLA in healthy donors. Study results and caveats: The classifier, whose performance was assessed in both the original and validation cohorts, reportedly diagnosed cytomegalovirus status with high specificity and sensitivity. Some TCR beta chains (approximately 180 of them) were listed as cytomegalovirus-associated. According to a later analysis, TCR clusters from the first cohort tended to co-occur in the 120 or so validation repertoires.

Sample: PBMCs. The TCR was taken from a young woman in good health and CMV-seronegative. The genes are TRBV2 and TRBJ2-5, with TRBD2 identical over 7 bases. The CDR3 nucleotides are TGTGCCAGCCGGGAGGAAGGCGAGACCCAGTACTTC. Its translation: CASREEGETQYF.